These T cell receptor beta chains were read from a single sample in a study of blood T cell repertoires in COVID-19. Produced via immunoSEQ multiplex PCR; TCRdb's table is partial and in-frame only. Here the sample spans about 280,000 clones, approximately 89% being singletons. Sequenced input: PBMCs or T cells enriched from blood (not recorded which). These receptors all come from a man aged 40-49 years who had been exposed to COVID-19. Both conserved end residues are part of each CDR3. Each record gives: J gene, V gene, clone size, D gene, CDR3 length, CDR3 DNA, CDR3 protein. A D gene is named only where the DNA matches it firmly. The listing skips clone size in some rows; elsewhere it reads once, few, many or a size class.

TRBJ1-4 | TRBV4-1 | once | NA | 13 | TGCGCCAGCAGCCAAGCCCGTAATGAAAAACTGTTTTTT | CASSQARNEKLFF
TRBJ2-7 | TRBV7-2 | once | TRBD2 | 14 | TGTGCCAGCACCCCCCGCGCGCGGGAGGGCGAGCAGTACTTC | CASTPRAREGEQYF
TRBJ2-2 | TRBV7-2 | NA | NA | 15 | TGTGCCAGCAGCCTAGCCAGCGCGAACACCGGGGAGCTGTTTTTT | CASSLASANTGELFF
TRBJ1-5 | TRBV28 | NA | TRBD1 | 15 | TGTGCCAGCAGTTCCGGGACAGGGGCAAATCAGCCCCAGCATTTT | CASSSGTGANQPQHF
TRBJ1-2 | TRBV4-1 | NA | NA | 14 | TGCGCCAGCAGCCACACTGTGGGAGACAATGGCTACACCTTC | CASSHTVGDNGYTF
TRBJ2-3 | TRBV27 | few | TRBD2 | 17 | TGTGCCAGCAGTTGGGGGGTAGGCGGGAGGGCCCTTGGTACGCAGTATTTT | CASSWGVGGRALGTQYF
TRBJ1-2 | TRBV18 | NA | NA | 15 | TGTGCCAGCTCACCACTGCAGGGGCAAGTCTATGGCTACACCTTC | CASSPLQGQVYGYTF
TRBJ1-2 | TRBV7-9 | NA | TRBD1 | 15 | TGTGCCAGCAGCTTAGAGACAGGGGGGTATCATGGCTACACCTTC | CASSLETGGYHGYTF
TRBJ2-7 | TRBV3-1/TRBV3-2 | NA | NA | 11 | TGTGCCAGCAGCCAAGGGCATGTGCAGTACTTC | CASSQGHVQYF
TRBJ2-2 | TRBV25-1 | NA | TRBD2 | 15 | TGTGCCAGCAGTGGGTTTGAGCGGGGCACCGGGGAGCTGTTTTTT | CASSGFERGTGELFF
TRBJ1-1 | TRBV19 | NA | TRBD1 | 13 | TGTGCCAGTAGTCTGACAGGGCCGACTGAAGCTTTCTTT | CASSLTGPTEAFF
TRBJ1-1 | TRBV28 | NA | NA | 17 | TGTGCCAGCAGTTTATTTCCGGGACTCTCTTCGGGGACTGAAGCTTTCTTT | CASSLFPGLSSGTEAFF
TRBJ2-7 | TRBV5-1 | NA | NA | 15 | TGCGCCAGCAGCCGTACGACTCAAAATATCTACGAGCAGTACTTC | CASSRTTQNIYEQYF
TRBJ1-5 | TRBV2 | NA | TRBD1 | 15 | TGTGCCAGCAGCCGGGACAGGGGGCGAGATCAGCCCCAGCATTTT | CASSRDRGRDQPQHF
TRBJ2-1 | TRBV19 | NA | NA | 15 | TGTGCCACCAGAAGCGAGGGCTTCTCCTACAATGAGCAGTTCTTC | CATRSEGFSYNEQFF
TRBJ1-1 | TRBV4-1 | NA | TRBD1 | 16 | TGCGCCAGCAGCCAAGATCGACAGGGGATGAACACTGAAGCTTTCTTT | CASSQDRQGMNTEAFF
TRBJ2-1 | TRBV6-5 | NA | NA | 14 | TGTGCCAGCAGTTTTAAGACAGGTCACAATGAGCAGTTCTTC | CASSFKTGHNEQFF
TRBJ2-1 | TRBV3-1/TRBV3-2 | NA | TRBD2 | 17 | TGTGCCAGCAGCCAAGGGTCGGGACTAGCGGCCTACAATGAGCAGTTCTTC | CASSQGSGLAAYNEQFF
TRBJ2-7 | TRBV6-5 | NA | TRBD1 | 13 | TGTGCCAGCAGAAAAGGACAGGGGTACGAGCAGTACTTC | CASRKGQGYEQYF
TRBJ2-1 | TRBV19 | NA | TRBD2 | 14 | TGTGCCAGTAAACTAGCGGGAGGGCCGAATGAGCAGTTCTTC | CASKLAGGPNEQFF
TRBJ2-3 | TRBV9 | once | NA | 14 | TGTGCCAGCAGCGTAGGAGAAGCCTGGGATACGCAGTATTTT | CASSVGEAWDTQYF
TRBJ2-7 | TRBV28 | NA | TRBD2 | 16 | TGTGCCAGCAGAAGGCCGAGGACTAGCGTCTCCTACGAGCAGTACTTC | CASRRPRTSVSYEQYF
TRBJ2-7 | TRBV6-5 | once | TRBD2 | 15 | TGTGCCAGCAGTTACCGAGGGACTAGCGCCTACGAGCAGTACTTC | CASSYRGTSAYEQYF
TRBJ1-1 | TRBV7-8 | NA | NA | 14 | TGTGCCAGCAGCTTAGTTCCGGGAAACACTGAAGCTTTCTTT | CASSLVPGNTEAFF
TRBJ2-2 | TRBV7-2 | NA | TRBD2 | 17 | TGTGCCAGCATGCCGAGGGGGACTAGCGGGAGCGCCGGGGAGCTGTTTTTT | CASMPRGTSGSAGELFF
TRBJ1-5 | TRBV29-1 | NA | NA | 15 | TGCAGCGTTGAAAACGGCTCCGGGGGCAATCAGCCCCAGCATTTT | CSVENGSGGNQPQHF
TRBJ2-1 | TRBV11-2 | NA | NA | 11 | TGTGCCAGCAGCTTAGGGAGTGAGCAGTTCTTC | CASSLGSEQFF
TRBJ2-7 | TRBV7-9 | NA | TRBD2 | 15 | TGTGCCAGCAGCTTAGCGCGGGAGGCCTCCTACGAGCAGTACTTC | CASSLAREASYEQYF
TRBJ2-7 | TRBV6-1 | NA | NA | 16 | TGTGCCAGCAGTGAATTCGGGGCCCCTGGGGGGTACGAGCAGTACTTC | CASSEFGAPGGYEQYF
TRBJ1-6 | TRBV5-1 | NA | TRBD1 | 16 | TGCGCCAGCAGCTTTGCGGGGACAGGGGATAATTCACCCCTCCACTTT | CASSFAGTGDNSPLHF
TRBJ1-2 | TRBV7-3 | NA | NA | 13 | TGTGCCAGCAGCTCCTTCTCAGGGGAAGGCTACACCTTC | CASSSFSGEGYTF
TRBJ2-7 | TRBV7-8 | NA | TRBD1 | 14 | TGTGCCAGCAGCTATGGGACAGGGGCCTACGAGCAGTACTTC | CASSYGTGAYEQYF
TRBJ1-1 | TRBV5-6 | NA | NA | 14 | TGTGCCAGCAGCTTGAGGGGTGGGAACACTGAAGCTTTCTTT | CASSLRGGNTEAFF
TRBJ2-7 | TRBV2 | many | NA | 14 | TGTGCCAGCGGACCAGACTGGGGGGTTGAGGAGCAGTACTTC | CASGPDWGVEEQYF